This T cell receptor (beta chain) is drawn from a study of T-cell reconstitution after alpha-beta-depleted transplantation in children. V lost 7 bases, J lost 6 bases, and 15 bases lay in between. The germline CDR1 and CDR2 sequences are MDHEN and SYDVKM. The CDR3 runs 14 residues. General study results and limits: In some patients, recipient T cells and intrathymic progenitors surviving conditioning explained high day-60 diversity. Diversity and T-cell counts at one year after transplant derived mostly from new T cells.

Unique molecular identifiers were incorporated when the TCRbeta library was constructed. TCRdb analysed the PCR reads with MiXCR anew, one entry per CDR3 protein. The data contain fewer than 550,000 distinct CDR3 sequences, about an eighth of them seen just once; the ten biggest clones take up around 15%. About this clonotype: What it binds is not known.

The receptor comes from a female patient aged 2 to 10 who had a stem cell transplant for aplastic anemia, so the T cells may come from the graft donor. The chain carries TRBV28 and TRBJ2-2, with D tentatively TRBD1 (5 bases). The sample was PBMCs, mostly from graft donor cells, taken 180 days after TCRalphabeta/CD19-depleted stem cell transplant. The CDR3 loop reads CASTRAARAGELFF. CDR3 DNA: TGTGCCAGCACCCGGGCGGCCAGGGCCGGGGAGCTGTTTTTT.